This T cell receptor (beta chain) was documented in a study of beta chain features in type 1 diabetes. Study summary: Regarding age, gender and cell yields, patients proved similar to healthy donors.

Findings of the study overall: All four CD4+ subsets from Type 1 diabetes patients carried moderately but significantly shorter TCRB CDR3s. More deletions and fewer insertions at VDJ junctions were found in patients with type 1 diabetes. It was not settled here whether HLA type affects TCRB rearrangement.

The CDR3 is 15 residues long. V was pared by 1 base and J by 8 bases, with 17 bases between. The V gene's germline CDR1 is PRHDT and CDR2 FYEKMQ (reference sequence). This clone was detected only a few times. Its target is unknown. Since all of the isolated RNA was reverse transcribed, expressed TCRB transcripts were what got sequenced. TCRdb's copy holds only in-frame clones and misses some; the assay was immunoSEQ multiplex PCR. The data hold about 650,000 clones, with around 11% observed a single time. Purities in excess of 98% were seen in all sorted populations. The receptor comes from a man younger than 40 with type 1 diabetes. The material sequenced was naive CD4+ T cells from blood. The genes are TRBV13 and TRBJ1-2, with no clear D. Written as DNA, the CDR3 is TGTGCCAGCAGCTTAGACTACAGTGGTGTTGGAGGCTACACCTTC. Protein: CASSLDYSGVGGYTF.